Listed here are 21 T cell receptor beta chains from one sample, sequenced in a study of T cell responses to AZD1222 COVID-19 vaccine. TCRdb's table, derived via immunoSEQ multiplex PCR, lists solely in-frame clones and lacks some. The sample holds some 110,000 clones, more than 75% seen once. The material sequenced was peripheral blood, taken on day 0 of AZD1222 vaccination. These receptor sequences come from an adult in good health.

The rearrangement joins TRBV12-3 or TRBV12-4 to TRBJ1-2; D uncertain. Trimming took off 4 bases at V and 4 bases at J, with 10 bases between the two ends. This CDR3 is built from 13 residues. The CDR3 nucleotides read TGTGCCAGCAGTTCGGTGCGGAGCTATGGCTACACCTTC. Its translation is CASSSVRSYGYTF.

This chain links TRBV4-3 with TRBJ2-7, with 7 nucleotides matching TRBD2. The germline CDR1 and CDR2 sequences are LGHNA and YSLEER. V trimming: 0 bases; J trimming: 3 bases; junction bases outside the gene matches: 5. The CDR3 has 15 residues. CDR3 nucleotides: TGCGCCAGCAGCCAAGATCGGGGGGTATACTACGAGCAGTACTTC. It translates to CASSQDRGVYYEQYF.

The CDR3 loop is CASTITGDATDTQYF. CDR3 nucleotide sequence: TGTGCCAGCACCATAACAGGGGACGCCACAGATACGCAGTATTTT. The V gene is TRBV5-6, the J gene TRBJ2-3; 7 bases are a match to TRBD1. CDR3 size: 15 residues. Germline CDR1 and CDR2: SGHDT and YYEEEE. Germline trimming cut 6 bases from V and 2 bases from J; bases unmatched to any gene: 9.

CDR3 residues: CASSQARGTFQYF. The CDR3 DNA follows: TGTGCCAGCAGCCAAGCCCGGGGGACATTCCAGTACTTC. The chain uses TRBV14 and TRBJ2-5; either TRBD1 or TRBD2 may fit D (6 bases each). CDR1 is SGHDN and CDR2 is FVKESK in the germline V gene. V dropped 1 base and J dropped 10 bases, with 13 bases sitting between them. The CDR3 totals 13 residues.

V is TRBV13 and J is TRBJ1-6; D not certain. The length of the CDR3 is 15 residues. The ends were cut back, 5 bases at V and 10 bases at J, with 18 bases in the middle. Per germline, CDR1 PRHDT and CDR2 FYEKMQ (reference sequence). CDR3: CASSRRNGHGSPLHF. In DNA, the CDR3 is TGTGCCAGCAGCCGCAGGAACGGGCACGGATCACCCCTCCACTTT. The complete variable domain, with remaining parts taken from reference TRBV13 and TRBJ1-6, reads AAGVIQSPRHLIKEKRETATLKCYPIPRHDTVYWYQQGPGQDPQFLISFYEKMQSDKGSIPDRFSAQQFSDYHSELNMSSLELGDSALYFCASSRRNGHGSPLHFGNGTRLTVT.

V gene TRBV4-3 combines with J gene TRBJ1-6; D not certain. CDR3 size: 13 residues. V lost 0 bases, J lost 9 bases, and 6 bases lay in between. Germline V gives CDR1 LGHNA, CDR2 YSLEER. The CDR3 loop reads CASSQEAGSPLHF. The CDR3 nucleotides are TGCGCCAGCAGCCAAGAGGCGGGTTCACCCCTCCACTTT.

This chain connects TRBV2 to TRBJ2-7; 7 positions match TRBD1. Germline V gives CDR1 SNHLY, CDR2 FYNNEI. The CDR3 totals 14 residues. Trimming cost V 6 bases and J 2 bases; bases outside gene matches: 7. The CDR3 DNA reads TGTGCCAGCAGATTCAACAGGGGTGCCTACGAGCAGTACTTC. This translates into CASRFNRGAYEQYF.

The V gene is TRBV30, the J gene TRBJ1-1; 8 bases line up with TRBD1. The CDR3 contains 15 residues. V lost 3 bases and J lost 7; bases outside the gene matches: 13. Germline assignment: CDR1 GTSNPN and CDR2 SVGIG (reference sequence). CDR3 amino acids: CAWRVKGTGIGEAFF. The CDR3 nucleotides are TGTGCCTGGAGGGTAAAAGGGACAGGAATAGGTGAAGCTTTCTTT.

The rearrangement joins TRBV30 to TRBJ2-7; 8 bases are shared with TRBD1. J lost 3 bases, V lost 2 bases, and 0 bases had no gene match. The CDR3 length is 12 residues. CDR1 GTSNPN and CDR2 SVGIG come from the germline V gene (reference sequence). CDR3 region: CAWSTGGYEQYF. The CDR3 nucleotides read TGTGCCTGGAGTACAGGGGGCTACGAGCAGTACTTC.

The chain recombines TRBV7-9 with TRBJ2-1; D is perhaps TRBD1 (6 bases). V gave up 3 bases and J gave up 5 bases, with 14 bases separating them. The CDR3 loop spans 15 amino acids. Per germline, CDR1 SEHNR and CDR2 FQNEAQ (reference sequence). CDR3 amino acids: CASSFSEQGNNEQFF. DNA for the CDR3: TGTGCCAGCAGCTTTTCAGAACAGGGAAACAATGAGCAGTTCTTC.

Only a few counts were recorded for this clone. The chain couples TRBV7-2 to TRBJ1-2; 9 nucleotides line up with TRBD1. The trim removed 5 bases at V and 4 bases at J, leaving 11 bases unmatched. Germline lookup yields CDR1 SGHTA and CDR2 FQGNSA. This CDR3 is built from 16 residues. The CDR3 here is CASSTYTGGGFYGYTF. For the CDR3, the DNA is TGTGCCAGCAGCACTTACACAGGGGGCGGGTTCTATGGCTACACCTTC.

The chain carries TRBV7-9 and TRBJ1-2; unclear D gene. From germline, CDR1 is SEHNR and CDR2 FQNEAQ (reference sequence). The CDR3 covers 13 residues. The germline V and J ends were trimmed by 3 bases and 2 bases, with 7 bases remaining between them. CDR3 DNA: TGTGCCAGCAGCTTGGGCATAAACTATGGCTACACCTTC. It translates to CASSLGINYGYTF.

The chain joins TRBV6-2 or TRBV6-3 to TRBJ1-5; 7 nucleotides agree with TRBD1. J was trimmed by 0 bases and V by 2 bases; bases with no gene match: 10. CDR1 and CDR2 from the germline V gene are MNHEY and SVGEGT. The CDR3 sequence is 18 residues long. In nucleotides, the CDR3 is TGTGCCAGCAGTTACAGGGGTCCGGGACAGAATAGCAATCAGCCCCAGCATTTT. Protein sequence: CASSYRGPGQNSNQPQHF.

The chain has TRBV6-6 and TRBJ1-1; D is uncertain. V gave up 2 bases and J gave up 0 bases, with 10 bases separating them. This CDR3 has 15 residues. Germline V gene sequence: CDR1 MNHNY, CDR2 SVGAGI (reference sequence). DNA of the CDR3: TGTGCCAGCAGTTACCAGGCGGTAATGAACACTGAAGCTTTCTTT. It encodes CASSYQAVMNTEAFF.

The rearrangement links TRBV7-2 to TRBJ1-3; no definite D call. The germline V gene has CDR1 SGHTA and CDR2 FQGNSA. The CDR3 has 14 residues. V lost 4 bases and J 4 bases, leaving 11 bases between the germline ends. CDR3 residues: CASSSYTGGNTIYF. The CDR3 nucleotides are TGTGCCAGCAGCTCGTATACGGGAGGAAACACCATATATTTT.

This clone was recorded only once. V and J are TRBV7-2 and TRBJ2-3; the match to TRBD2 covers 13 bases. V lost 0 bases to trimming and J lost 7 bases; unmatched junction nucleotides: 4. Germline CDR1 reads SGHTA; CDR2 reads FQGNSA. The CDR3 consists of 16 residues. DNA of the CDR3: TGTGCCAGCAGCTTAGCACTAGCGGGGGGGCTGCATACGCAGTATTTT. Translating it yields CASSLALAGGLHTQYF.

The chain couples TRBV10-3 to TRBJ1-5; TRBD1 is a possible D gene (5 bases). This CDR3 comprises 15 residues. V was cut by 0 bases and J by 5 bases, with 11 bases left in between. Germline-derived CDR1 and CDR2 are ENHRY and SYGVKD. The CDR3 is CAISESGGEYQPQHF. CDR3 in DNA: TGTGCCATCAGTGAGTCAGGAGGGGAGTATCAGCCCCAGCATTTT.

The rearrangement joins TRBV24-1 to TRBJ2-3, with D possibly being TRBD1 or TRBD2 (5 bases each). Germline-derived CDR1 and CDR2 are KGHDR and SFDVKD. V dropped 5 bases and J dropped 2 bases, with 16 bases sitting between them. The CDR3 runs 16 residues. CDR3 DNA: TGTGCCACCAGTGGGAACTCTTGGGGGACCACAGATACGCAGTATTTT. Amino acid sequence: CATSGNSWGTTDTQYF.

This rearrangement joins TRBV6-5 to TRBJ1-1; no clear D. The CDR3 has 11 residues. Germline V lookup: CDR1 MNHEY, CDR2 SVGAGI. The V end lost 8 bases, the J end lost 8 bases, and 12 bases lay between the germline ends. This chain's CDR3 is CASLEPPEAFF. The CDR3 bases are TGTGCCAGCCTAGAGCCCCCGGAAGCTTTCTTT.

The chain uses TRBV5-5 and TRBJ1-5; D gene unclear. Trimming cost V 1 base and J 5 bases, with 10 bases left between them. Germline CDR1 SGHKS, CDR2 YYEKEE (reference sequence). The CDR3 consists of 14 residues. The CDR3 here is CASSLWAEDQPQHF. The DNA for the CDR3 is TGTGCCAGCAGCTTGTGGGCAGAAGATCAGCCCCAGCATTTT.

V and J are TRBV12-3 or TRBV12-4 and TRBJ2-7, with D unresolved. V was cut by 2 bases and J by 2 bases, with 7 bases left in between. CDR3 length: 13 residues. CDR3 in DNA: TGTGCCAGCAGTTTAAGCCAGCCCTACGAGCAGTACTTC. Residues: CASSLSQPYEQYF.